This T cell receptor (beta chain) was identified in a study of cytomegalovirus exposure and HLA in healthy donors. Overall study results and limits: HLA-A and HLA-B allele assignments for most subjects were reportedly predicted accurately using TCR beta sequences.

To note about this clone: Its antigen is unidentified.

Amplification used 60 Vbeta primers and 13 Jbeta primers. Libraries were prepared by immunoSEQ multiplex PCR; TCRdb keeps only in-frame clonotypes and omits some of them. The repertoire holds 150,000 or so clones, with 70% to 80% as singletons. The sequence derives from a man aged 30 to 45 in good health and CMV-seropositive. Sequencing was carried out using PBMCs.

CDR3 nucleotide sequence: TGTGCCAGCAGCAGAGCCCCTAGCGGGACTCTGGTCGAGCAGTACTTC. This codes for CASSRAPSGTLVEQYF. The chain uses TRBV9 and TRBJ2-7, with 9 bases matching TRBD2. J was trimmed by 6 bases and V by 4 bases; bases with no gene match: 14. CDR3 length equals 16 residues. Germline values: CDR1 SGDLS, CDR2 YYNGEE.